This T cell receptor (beta chain) was sequenced for a study of T cell responses to AZD1222 COVID-19 vaccine. Study findings and constraints: Spike was spanned by vaccine-associated CD4 TCRs, which were dominant at 160-218 and 743-854. There were mostly white British donors and more females than males, and clonal diversity was possibly underestimated.

This clone was seen just once. Its target is not known. Assay: immunoSEQ multiplex PCR; the TCRdb copy retains only in-frame clones and omits some. The data hold 200,000 to 250,000 clones, with roughly 94% observed a single time. The CDR3 covers 12 residues. Germline CDR1 is MNHEY and CDR2 is SVGAGI. The V gene end was trimmed by 10 bases and the J gene end by 4 bases; junction bases not matched to a gene: 3. V gene TRBV6-5 combines with J gene TRBJ1-5, with 8 bases that match TRBD1. Sequenced here: peripheral blood, sampled 28 days after the second dose of the MenACWY control vaccine. The TCR originated in an adult who received the MenACWY meningococcal vaccine as a control. The DNA of the CDR3 is TGTGCCACCGGACAGGGAAATCAGCCCCAGCATTTT. Protein product: CATGQGNQPQHF.